The 30 T cell receptor beta chains below all came from one sample that was sequenced in a study of blood T cells in healthy people across ages. The second PCR ran roughly 7 to 12 cycles with a sample-barcoded 5' primer and J-beta primers. Via MiXCR, TCRdb re-called the 5' RACE reads, giving one row per CDR3 protein. The sample records about 680,000 distinct CDR3 sequences, around 48% being singletons. Source material: blood. The receptors shown here come from a woman between 55 and 75 years old in good health.

The chain links TRBV24-1 to TRBJ2-3; TRBD2 matches 11 bases. Germline V CDR1 and CDR2: KGHDR, SFDVKD. This CDR3 has 15 residues. The J segment lost 5 bases and the V segment lost 4 bases, leaving 4 bases of the junction unmatched. The chain's CDR3 is CATSEPGLAGDTQYF. The CDR3 DNA sequence: TGTGCCACCAGTGAGCCCGGACTAGCGGGAGATACGCAGTATTTT.

This chain links TRBV14 with TRBJ1-2, with a tentative D call TRBD1 (6 bases). In germline, CDR1 is SGHDN, CDR2 FVKESK. V dropped 1 base and J dropped 8 bases, with 11 bases sitting between them. CDR3 length: 13 residues. The DNA of the CDR3 is TGTGCCAGCAGCCAAGGGACAGTCTTGGGCTACACCTTC. Translating it yields CASSQGTVLGYTF.

This clonotype was detected a few times. V and J are TRBV5-1 and TRBJ2-7; no firm D call. The germline V gene has CDR1 SGHRS and CDR2 YFSETQ. Between the trimmed V and J ends, which lost 3 bases and 2 bases, there was a span of 9 bases. CDR3 length: 13 residues. The CDR3 DNA is TGCGCCAGCAGCTGGCATAACGCCTACGAGCAGTACTTC. Its translation: CASSWHNAYEQYF.

In its sample, this clonotype was seen once. The chain links TRBV9 to TRBJ2-1; 8 bases line up with TRBD1. The germline V gene has CDR1 SGDLS and CDR2 YYNGEE. This CDR3 spans 14 amino acids. The J segment lost 4 bases and the V segment lost 4 bases, leaving 4 bases of the junction unmatched. The CDR3 loop reads CASSSRDRYNEQFF. As DNA, the CDR3 is TGTGCCAGCAGCTCCCGGGACAGGTACAATGAGCAGTTCTTC.

The V call is TRBV12-3 or TRBV12-4, the J call TRBJ1-3; D not resolved. CDR3 length equals 12 residues. Trimming removed 1 base at V and 11 bases at J, with 9 bases between. CDR3 sequence (DNA): TGTGCCAGCAGTTTAGACACTAGTCCCATATATTTT. Protein: CASSLDTSPIYF.

The chain joins TRBV28 to TRBJ2-1, with D maybe TRBD2 (6 bases). The closer fit of TRBJ2-7 to the DNA end suggests the J call may be wrong. The CDR3 consists of 14 residues. Germline lookup yields CDR1 MDHEN and CDR2 SYDVKM. The CDR3 nucleotides are TGTGCCAGCAGCCAATTTAGCGGCTACAATGAGCAGTACTTC. It translates to CASSQFSGYNEQYF.

The J gene is TRBJ2-3, the V gene TRBV29-1; D possibly corresponds to TRBD1 (5 bases). Germline CDR1 is SQVTM and CDR2 is ANQGSEA. The CDR3 sequence is 15 residues long. With 6 bases removed from V and 0 bases from J, the gap between germline ends came to 16 bases. Written as DNA, the CDR3 is TGCAGCGTCGACGACAGACTCTCTAGCACAGATACGCAGTATTTT. Its translation: CSVDDRLSSTDTQYF.

The chain combines TRBV5-6 with TRBJ1-2; 7 bases fit TRBD1. The CDR3 is 15 residues long. Germline CDR1 is SGHDT and CDR2 is YYEEEE. Trimming removed 1 base from V and 0 bases from J; junction bases left unmatched: 3. CDR3 bases: TGTGCCAGCAGCTTGTATGACAGGGCTAACTATGGCTACACCTTC. Encoded protein: CASSLYDRANYGYTF.

This chain connects TRBV28 to TRBJ2-1; D uncertain. CDR3 length equals 16 residues. Trimming cost V 6 bases and J 0 bases, with 15 bases left between them. Germline V gene sequence: CDR1 MDHEN, CDR2 SYDVKM. In DNA form, the CDR3 reads TGTGCCAGCAGCCCTCCAACTCGGAGCTCCTACAATGAGCAGTTCTTC. It yields the protein CASSPPTRSSYNEQFF.

This rearrangement joins TRBV3-1 to TRBJ2-7; D perhaps matches TRBD1 (5 bases). Trimming shortened V by 4 bases and J by 7 bases, and 14 bases separated the two germline ends. The CDR3 has 13 amino acids. The germline V gene has CDR1 LGHDT and CDR2 YNNKEL (reference sequence). DNA for the CDR3: TGTGCCAGCAGCCTTCGGACATCTAGGGAGCAGTACTTC. Protein: CASSLRTSREQYF.

This clonotype was picked up a small number of times. This sequence joins TRBV6-5 and TRBJ2-1; 7 nucleotides agree with TRBD2. V trimming: 0 bases; J trimming: 4 bases; junction bases outside the gene matches: 3. This CDR3 comprises 15 residues. The germline V gene encodes CDR1 MNHEY and CDR2 SVGAGI. The CDR3 DNA reads TGTGCCAGCAGTTACTCCGGCGGGAGATACAATGAGCAGTTCTTC. As protein: CASSYSGGRYNEQFF.

This chain uses TRBV20-1 with TRBJ1-2; maybe TRBD1 (6 bases). Between the trimmed V and J ends, which lost 5 bases and 4 bases, there was a span of 14 bases. This CDR3 is 13 amino acids long. Germline CDR1 is DFQATT and CDR2 is SNEGSKA (reference sequence). The CDR3 reads CSASPQGFYGYTF. The CDR3 nucleotides are TGCAGTGCTTCTCCACAGGGTTTCTATGGCTACACCTTC.

The CDR3 here is CASSVEGDRYNEQYF. The CDR3 nucleotides are TGTGCCAGCAGCGTAGAGGGAGATCGGTACAATGAGCAGTACTTC. The gene calls are TRBV9 and TRBJ2-1; a weak D match, TRBD2 (5 bases). The J call is doubtful: the DNA matches TRBJ2-7 better. CDR3 size: 15 residues. The germline CDR1 and CDR2 sequences are SGDLS and YYNGEE.

V is TRBV6-5 and J is TRBJ2-7, with a weak D call TRBD2 (5 bases). The CDR3 contains 18 residues. Trimming shortened V by 2 bases and J by 7 bases, and 27 bases separated the two germline ends. Looked up from germline, CDR1 is MNHEY and CDR2 is SVGAGI. The CDR3 DNA sequence: TGTGCCAGCAGTTACATACGGGGAAGAGGCGCCTCCTACAATGAGCAGTACTTC. Translating it yields CASSYIRGRGASYNEQYF.

The chain links TRBV11-1 to TRBJ2-7, with D possibly being TRBD2 (5 bases). Germline CDR1 is SGHAT and CDR2 is FQDESV (reference sequence). The CDR3 runs 12 residues. Trimming took 5 bases from V and 3 from J, leaving 8 bases between them. The CDR3: CASSGRDYEQYF. DNA of the CDR3: TGTGCCAGCAGCGGACGGGACTACGAGCAGTACTTC.

Worth noting for this clonotype: A read error may account for a junction end that differs from germline. The V and J genes are TRBV6-5 and TRBJ2-1, with D possibly matching TRBD1 (5 bases). The germline V gene encodes CDR1 MNHEY and CDR2 SVGAGI. The CDR3 loop spans 15 amino acids. Here the CDR3 DNA reads TGTGCCTGCAGTTACACAAGGACAATCTACAATGAGCAGTTCTTC. As protein: CACSYTRTIYNEQFF.

J is TRBJ1-6 and V is TRBV5-1; D ambiguous. The CDR3 extends over 15 amino acids. Germline V lookup: CDR1 SGHRS, CDR2 YFSETQ. V was pared by 0 bases and J by 6 bases, with 10 bases between. CDR3 DNA: TGCGCCAGCAGCTTGGAAATACGGAGTAATTCACCCCTCCACTTT. Its protein product is CASSLEIRSNSPLHF.

The gene calls are TRBV6-5 and TRBJ2-3, with 9 bases identical to TRBD2. The CDR3 loop spans 15 amino acids. Germline V gives CDR1 MNHEY, CDR2 SVGAGI. The V and J ends lost 8 bases and 0 bases, in that order; junction bases with no gene match: 6. The CDR3: CASGRGRDSTDTQYF. The CDR3 coding sequence is TGTGCCAGCGGCCGCGGGAGGGATAGCACAGATACGCAGTATTTT.

This clonotype was seen a handful of times. The chain joins TRBV7-9 to TRBJ2-5; 7 bases line up with TRBD2. The J call may be mistaken, given a closer DNA end match to TRBJ2-7. The CDR3 is 13 amino acids. Germline V gives CDR1 SEHNR, CDR2 FQNEAQ (reference sequence). CDR3 sequence: CASSPQTSPEQYF. The CDR3 DNA follows: TGTGCCAGCAGCCCACAGACTAGCCCCGAGCAGTACTTC.

This chain uses TRBV29-1 with TRBJ2-7, with a possible D match to TRBD2 (6 bases). Germline assignment: CDR1 SQVTM and CDR2 ANQGSEA. V was shortened by 4 bases and J by 7 bases, with 14 bases between the two germline ends. This CDR3 has 12 amino acids. The CDR3 region has the DNA TGCAGCGTTGGTAGCGGCTACAATGAGCAGTACTTC. Protein sequence: CSVGSGYNEQYF.

This clonotype came up a few times. The chain employs TRBV12-3 or TRBV12-4 and TRBJ2-3, with 10 bases fitting TRBD2. CDR3 length equals 19 residues. V shed 3 bases and J 2 bases; nucleotides not matched to a gene: 14. The CDR3 bases are TGTGCCAGCAGTTTCGGCGGGGTAGCGGGAGGCCCCCCCACAGATACGCAGTATTTT. Residues: CASSFGGVAGGPPTDTQYF.

The chain combines TRBV10-3 with TRBJ1-2; D may be TRBD1 (5 bases). There are 16 residues in the CDR3. CDR1 is ENHRY and CDR2 is SYGVKD in the germline V gene. Trimming shortened V by 5 bases and J by 7 bases, and 23 bases separated the two germline ends. The DNA for the CDR3 is TGTGCCATCAGTCTGGCTCGTGGGGACTCCGGCTCTGGCTACACCTTC. Translation gives CAISLARGDSGSGYTF.

This clonotype was observed a few times. The chain has TRBV28 and TRBJ2-7; no firm D call. The CDR3 sequence is 13 residues long. V lost 3 bases and J 5 bases, leaving 11 bases between the germline ends. In germline, CDR1 is MDHEN, CDR2 SYDVKM. The CDR3 DNA is TGTGCCAGCAGTTTTTCCGGCAGCGACGAGCAGTACTTC. It specifies CASSFSGSDEQYF.

This clonotype has more than one count but fewer than ten. The chain employs TRBV29-1 and TRBJ2-5; D remains ambiguous. V lost 2 bases and J 5 bases, leaving 6 bases between the germline ends. The germline V gene encodes CDR1 SQVTM and CDR2 ANQGSEA. This CDR3 has 11 residues. The CDR3 nucleotides read TGCAGCGTTGAATCTTGGGAGACCCAGTACTTC. Protein: CSVESWETQYF.

The table lists this clonotype with many counts. The chain has TRBV30 and TRBJ2-7, with D uncertain. Deletions cut 0 bases from V and 1 base from J, with 7 bases between. The CDR3 loop spans 13 amino acids. CDR1 GTSNPN and CDR2 SVGIG come from the germline V gene (reference sequence). This CDR3 reads CAWSVSYSYEQYF. The CDR3 DNA sequence: TGTGCCTGGAGTGTAAGCTATTCCTACGAGCAGTACTTC.

V usage is TRBV5-6 and J usage is TRBJ1-2; D not certain. This CDR3 is 13 amino acids long. Trimming left V 0 bases short and J 4 bases short, with 7 bases between. Germline V gene data show CDR1 as SGHDT and CDR2 as YYEEEE. The CDR3 coding sequence is TGTGCCAGCAGCTTGGCACAGAGCTATGGCTACACCTTC. It yields the protein CASSLAQSYGYTF.

The chain links TRBV5-1 to TRBJ2-5; perhaps TRBD1 as D (6 bases). The germline CDR1 and CDR2 sequences are SGHRS and YFSETQ. The V and J ends lost 4 bases and 2 bases respectively, with 18 bases between them. The CDR3 extends over 16 amino acids. CDR3 loop: CASSLRPQGPQETQYF. Written as DNA, the CDR3 is TGCGCCAGCAGCCTAAGACCACAGGGCCCTCAAGAGACCCAGTACTTC.

In this sample, this clonotype turned up many times. This chain uses TRBV7-2 with TRBJ2-5, with D unresolved. Germline CDR1 SGHTA, CDR2 FQGNSA. CDR3 size: 11 residues. Trimming removed 7 bases at V and 1 base at J, with 4 bases between. The CDR3 nucleotides are TGTGCCAGCACCCCCCAAGAGACCCAGTACTTC. Translated: CASTPQETQYF.

The chain combines TRBV3-1 with TRBJ2-5; D is ambiguous. Germline lookup yields CDR1 LGHDT and CDR2 YNNKEL (reference sequence). V was trimmed by 0 bases and J by 6 bases, leaving 5 bases between them. The CDR3 runs to 12 residues. CDR3 coding DNA: TGTGCCAGCAGCCAAGATTGGCAGACCCAGTACTTC. It specifies CASSQDWQTQYF.

The chain is built from TRBV2 and TRBJ2-4; no definite D call. The V end was cut by 4 bases, the J end by 1 base, with 8 bases between. The CDR3 runs to 14 residues. Looked up from germline, CDR1 is SNHLY and CDR2 is FYNNEI. The CDR3 loop is CASSGVVAKNIQYF. The CDR3 nucleotides read TGTGCCAGCAGTGGAGTTGTGGCCAAAAACATTCAGTACTTC.